This T cell receptor (beta chain) was documented in a study of control samples from healthy donors and cancer patients (TCRdb year 2020). Library preparation employed the immunoSEQ multiplex PCR assay. TCRdb limited this immuneACCESS table to in-frame rearrangements with V and J called. A share of clones is missing; checked studies link under half to unresolved V genes, and the rest is unexplained. The table for this sample lists tens of thousands of clones; 65% to 90% of them were counted only once. The ten largest clonotypes hold roughly 2.8% of the sample. Comments on this clone: Its recognized antigen is unknown. Per-base quality was not reported, and no clone a single base away is much larger than it.

From a lookup of the germline V gene (reference sequence), CDR1 and CDR2 are PRHDT and FYEKMQ. V is clipped by 0 bases and J by 0 bases, and the sequence between their germline boundaries is 9 bases long. The CDR3 has 16 amino acids, counting the end cysteine and phenylalanine. Only the CDR3 portion is preserved as DNA: 48 bases, with reading frame beginning at the first base. The sequence was collected from a woman in her fifties or sixties with lung cancer. The sequence joins TRBV13 to TRBJ1-5, and perhaps TRBD1 as D gene, on 5 matching bases. Source material: PBMCs. In nucleotide form, the sequence is TGTGCCAGCAGCTTAGGCGCGGGGGATAGCAATCAGCCCCAGCATTTT. It encodes CASSLGAGDSNQPQHF.